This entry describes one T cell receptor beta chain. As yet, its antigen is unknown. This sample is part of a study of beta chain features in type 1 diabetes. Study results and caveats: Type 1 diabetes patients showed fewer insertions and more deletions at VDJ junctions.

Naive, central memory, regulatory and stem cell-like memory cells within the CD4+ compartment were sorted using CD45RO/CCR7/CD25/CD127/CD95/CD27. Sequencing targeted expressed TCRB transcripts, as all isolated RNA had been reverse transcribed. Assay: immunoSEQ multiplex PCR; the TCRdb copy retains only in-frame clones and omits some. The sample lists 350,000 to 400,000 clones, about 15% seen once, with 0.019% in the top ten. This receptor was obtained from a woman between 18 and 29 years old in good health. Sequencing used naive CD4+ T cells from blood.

This CDR3 reads CASSAGLAGGRVETQYF. CDR3 DNA: TGTGCCAGCAGCGCGGGACTAGCGGGAGGGCGAGTGGAGACCCAGTACTTC. J is TRBJ2-5 and V is TRBV9; 16 nucleotides match TRBD2. Trimming cost V 3 bases and J 5 bases; bases outside gene matches: 7. The germline V gene encodes CDR1 SGDLS and CDR2 YYNGEE. The CDR3 is made up of 17 amino acids.